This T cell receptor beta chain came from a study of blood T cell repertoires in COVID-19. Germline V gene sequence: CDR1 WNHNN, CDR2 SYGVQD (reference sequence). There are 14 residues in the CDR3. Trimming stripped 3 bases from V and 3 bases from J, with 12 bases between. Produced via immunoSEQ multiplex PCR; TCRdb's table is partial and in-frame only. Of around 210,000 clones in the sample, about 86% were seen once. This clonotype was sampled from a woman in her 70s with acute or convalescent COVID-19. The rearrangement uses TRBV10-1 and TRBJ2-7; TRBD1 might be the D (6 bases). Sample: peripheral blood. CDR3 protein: CASSDGGGHYEQYF. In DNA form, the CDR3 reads TGCGCCAGCAGTGACGGTGGGGGACACTACGAGCAGTACTTC.